This TCR beta chain was captured in a study of blood T cell repertoires in COVID-19. Study-wide context: Both acute and convalescent COVID-19 samples were obtained from the United States, Italy and Spain.

Per the original methods: Estimation of nucleated cell counts relied on the amplification of reference gene primers. Using immunoSEQ multiplex PCR, the repertoire was profiled, and TCRdb retains in-frame clones only, with some absent. V, J and clone size are those of that table, while D and trimming were read from the DNA. The data show around 180,000 clones, less than 85% seen once. The receptor's source is an elderly woman with acute or convalescent COVID-19. The sequencing input was peripheral blood.

The CDR3 reads CASSFYFYEQYF. The CDR3 DNA follows: TGTGCCAGCAGTTTTTACTTCTACGAGCAGTACTTC. The chain couples TRBV6-2 or TRBV6-3 to TRBJ2-7, with D hard to call. Trimming pared 4 bases from V and 3 bases from J, leaving 7 bases between. CDR1 is MNHEY, CDR2 SVGEGT, per germline. This CDR3 contains 12 residues.